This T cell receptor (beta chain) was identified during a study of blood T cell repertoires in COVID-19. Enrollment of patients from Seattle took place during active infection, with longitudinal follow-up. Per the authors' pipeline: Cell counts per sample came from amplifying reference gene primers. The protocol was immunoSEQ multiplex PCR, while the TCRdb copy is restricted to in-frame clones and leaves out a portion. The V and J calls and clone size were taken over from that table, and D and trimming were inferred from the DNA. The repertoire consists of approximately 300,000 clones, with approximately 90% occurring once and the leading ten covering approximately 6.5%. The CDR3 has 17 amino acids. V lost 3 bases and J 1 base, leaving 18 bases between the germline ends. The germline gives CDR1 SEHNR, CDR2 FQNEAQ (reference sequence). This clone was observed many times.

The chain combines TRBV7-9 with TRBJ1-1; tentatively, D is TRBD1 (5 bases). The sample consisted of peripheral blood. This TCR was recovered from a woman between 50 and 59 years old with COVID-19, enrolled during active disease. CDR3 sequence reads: CASSLAPAGIKNTEAFF. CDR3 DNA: TGTGCCAGCAGCTTGGCACCTGCAGGGATCAAGAACACTGAAGCTTTCTTT.